The sequence of this T cell receptor beta chain was determined in a study of cytomegalovirus exposure and HLA in healthy donors. Trimming shortened V by 7 bases and J by 3 bases, and 12 bases separated the two germline ends. CDR1 and CDR2 from the germline V gene are LNHDA and SQIVND (reference sequence). This CDR3 is built from 13 residues. Primers for the PCR totalled 60 Vbeta and 13 Jbeta. Some clones are missing from TCRdb's copy, which holds only in-frame ones; the method was immunoSEQ multiplex PCR. This sample's table has 75,000 to 100,000 clones. This clonotype was sampled from a woman aged 55-69 years in good health and CMV-seronegative. Sequenced sample: PBMCs. The rearrangement links TRBV19 to TRBJ1-1; a weak D match, TRBD1 (6 bases). In DNA form, the CDR3 reads TGTGCCAGTAAAACAGGGACCCACACTGAAGCTTTCTTT. Its protein is CASKTGTHTEAFF.